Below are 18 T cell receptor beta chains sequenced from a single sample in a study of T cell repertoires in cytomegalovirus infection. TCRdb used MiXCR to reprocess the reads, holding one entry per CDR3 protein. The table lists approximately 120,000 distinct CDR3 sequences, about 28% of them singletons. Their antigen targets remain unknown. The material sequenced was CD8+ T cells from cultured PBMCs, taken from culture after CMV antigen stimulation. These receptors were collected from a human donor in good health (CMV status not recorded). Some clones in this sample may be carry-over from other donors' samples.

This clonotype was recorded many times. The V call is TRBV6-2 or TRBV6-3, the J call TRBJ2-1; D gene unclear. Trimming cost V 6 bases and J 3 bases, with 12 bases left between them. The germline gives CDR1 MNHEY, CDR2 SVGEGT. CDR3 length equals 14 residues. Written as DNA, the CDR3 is TGTGCCAGCAGACACCCGACCAACTACAATGAGCAGTTCTTC. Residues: CASRHPTNYNEQFF.

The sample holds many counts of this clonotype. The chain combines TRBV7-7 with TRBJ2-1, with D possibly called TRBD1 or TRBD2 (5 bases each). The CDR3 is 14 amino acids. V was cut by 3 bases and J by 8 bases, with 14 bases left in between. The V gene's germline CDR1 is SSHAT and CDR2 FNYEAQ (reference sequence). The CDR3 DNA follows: TGTGCCAGCAGCTTGGACACCTCCGGGGATGAGCAGTTCTTC. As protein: CASSLDTSGDEQFF.

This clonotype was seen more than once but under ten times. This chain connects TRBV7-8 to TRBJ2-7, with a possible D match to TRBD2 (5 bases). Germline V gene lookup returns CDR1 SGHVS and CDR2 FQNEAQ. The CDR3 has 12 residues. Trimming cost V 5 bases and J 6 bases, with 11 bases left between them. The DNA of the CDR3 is TGTGCCAGCAGCCAGAGGGTGGCCGAGCAGTACTTC. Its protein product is CASSQRVAEQYF.

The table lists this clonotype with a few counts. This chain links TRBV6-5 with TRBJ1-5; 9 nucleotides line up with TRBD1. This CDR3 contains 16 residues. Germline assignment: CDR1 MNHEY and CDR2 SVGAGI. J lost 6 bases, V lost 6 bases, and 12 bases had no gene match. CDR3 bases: TGTGCCAGCAGCTTAGCCGGGACAGGGAAAGGTCAGCCCCAGCATTTT. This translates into CASSLAGTGKGQPQHF.

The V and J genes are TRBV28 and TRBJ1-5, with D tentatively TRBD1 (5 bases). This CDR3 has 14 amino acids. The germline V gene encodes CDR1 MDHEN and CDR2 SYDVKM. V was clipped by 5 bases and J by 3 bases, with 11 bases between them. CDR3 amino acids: CASSLLGPNQPQHF. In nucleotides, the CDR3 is TGTGCCAGCAGTCTATTGGGGCCCAATCAGCCCCAGCATTTT.

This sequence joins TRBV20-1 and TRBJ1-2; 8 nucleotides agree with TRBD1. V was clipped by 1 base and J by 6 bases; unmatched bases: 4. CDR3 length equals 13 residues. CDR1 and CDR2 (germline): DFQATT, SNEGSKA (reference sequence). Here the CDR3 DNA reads TGCAGTGCTAGAGGGGACAGGCGGGATGGCTACACCTTC. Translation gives CSARGDRRDGYTF.

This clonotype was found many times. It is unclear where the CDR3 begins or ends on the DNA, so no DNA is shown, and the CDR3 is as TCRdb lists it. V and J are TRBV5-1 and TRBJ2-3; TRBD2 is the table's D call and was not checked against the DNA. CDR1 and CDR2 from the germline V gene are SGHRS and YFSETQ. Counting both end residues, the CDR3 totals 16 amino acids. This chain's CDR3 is CASSLSAEEAQIRSIF.

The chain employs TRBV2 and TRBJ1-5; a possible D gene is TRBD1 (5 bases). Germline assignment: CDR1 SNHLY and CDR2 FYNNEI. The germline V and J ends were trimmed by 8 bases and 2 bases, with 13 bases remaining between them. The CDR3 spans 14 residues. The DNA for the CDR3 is TGTGCCAGCGGGACTAAGGACCGCAATCAGCCCCAGCATTTT. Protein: CASGTKDRNQPQHF. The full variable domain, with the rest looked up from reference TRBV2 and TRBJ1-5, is EPEVTQTPSHQVTQMGQEVILRCVPISNHLYFYWYRQILGQKVEFLVSFYNNEISEKSEIFDDQFSVERPDGSNFTLKIRSTKLEDSAMYFCASGTKDRNQPQHFGDGTRLSIL.

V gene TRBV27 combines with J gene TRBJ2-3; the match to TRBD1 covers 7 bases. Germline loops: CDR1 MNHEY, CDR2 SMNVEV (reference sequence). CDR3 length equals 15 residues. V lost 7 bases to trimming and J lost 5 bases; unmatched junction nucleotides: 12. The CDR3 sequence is CASTFGTAARDTQYF. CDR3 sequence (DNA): TGTGCCAGCACCTTCGGGACAGCTGCACGAGATACGCAGTATTTT.

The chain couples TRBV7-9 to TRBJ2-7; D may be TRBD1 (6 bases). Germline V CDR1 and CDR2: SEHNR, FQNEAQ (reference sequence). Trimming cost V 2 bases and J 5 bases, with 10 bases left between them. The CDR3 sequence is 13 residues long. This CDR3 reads CASSLPHRDEQYF. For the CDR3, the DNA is TGTGCCAGCAGCTTACCCCACAGGGACGAGCAGTACTTC.

The DNA for the CDR3 is TGTGCCAGCAGCCCCTATTCCAGCAATCAGCCCCAGCATTTT. Protein sequence: CASSPYSSNQPQHF. V is TRBV6-5 and J is TRBJ1-5, with unresolved D. The germline V and J ends were trimmed by 6 bases and 1 base, with 10 bases remaining between them. The germline CDR1 and CDR2 sequences are MNHEY and SVGAGI. The CDR3 totals 14 residues.

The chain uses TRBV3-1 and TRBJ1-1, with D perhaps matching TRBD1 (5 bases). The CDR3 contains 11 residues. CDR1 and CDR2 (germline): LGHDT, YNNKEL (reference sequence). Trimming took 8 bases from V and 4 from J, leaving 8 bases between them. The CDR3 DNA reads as TGTGCCAGCGGGGGAAGCACTGAAGCTTTCTTT. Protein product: CASGGSTEAFF.

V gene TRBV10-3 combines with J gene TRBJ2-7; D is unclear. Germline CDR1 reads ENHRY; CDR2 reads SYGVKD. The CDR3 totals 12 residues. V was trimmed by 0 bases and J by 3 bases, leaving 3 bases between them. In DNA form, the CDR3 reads TGTGCCATCAGTGAGTCCTTCTACGAGCAGTACTTC. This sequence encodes CAISESFYEQYF.

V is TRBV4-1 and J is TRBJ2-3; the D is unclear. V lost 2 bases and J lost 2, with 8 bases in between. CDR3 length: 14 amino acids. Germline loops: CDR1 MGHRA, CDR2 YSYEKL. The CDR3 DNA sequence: TGCGCCAGCAGCCAACGGTGGGACACAGATACGCAGTATTTT. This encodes CASSQRWDTDTQYF.

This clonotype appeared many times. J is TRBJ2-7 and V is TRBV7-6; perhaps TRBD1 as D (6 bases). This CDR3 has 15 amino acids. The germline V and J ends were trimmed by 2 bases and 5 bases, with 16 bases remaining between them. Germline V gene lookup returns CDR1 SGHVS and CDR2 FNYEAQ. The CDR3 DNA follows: TGTGCCAGCAGCTTATTAACAGGGCAAATCCACGAGCAGTACTTC. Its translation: CASSLLTGQIHEQYF. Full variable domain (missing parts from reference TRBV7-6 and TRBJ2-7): GAGVSQSPRYKVTKRGQDVALRCDPISGHVSLYWYRQALGQGPEFLTYFNYEAQQDKSGLPNDRFSAERPEGSISTLTIQRTEQRDSAMYRCASSLLTGQIHEQYFGPGTRLTVT.

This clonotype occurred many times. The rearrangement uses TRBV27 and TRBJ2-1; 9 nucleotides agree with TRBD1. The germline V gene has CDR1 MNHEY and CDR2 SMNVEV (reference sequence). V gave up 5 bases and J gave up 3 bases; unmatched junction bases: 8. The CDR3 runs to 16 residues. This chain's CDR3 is CASSPTPGQGYNEQFF. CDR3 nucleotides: TGTGCCAGCAGTCCAACCCCGGGACAGGGCTACAATGAGCAGTTCTTC.

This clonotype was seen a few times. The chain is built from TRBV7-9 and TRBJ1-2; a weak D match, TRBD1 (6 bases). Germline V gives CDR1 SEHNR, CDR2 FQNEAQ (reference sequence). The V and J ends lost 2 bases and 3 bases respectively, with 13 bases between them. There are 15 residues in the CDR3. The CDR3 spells CASSLQGPVDYGYTF. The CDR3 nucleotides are TGTGCCAGCAGCTTACAGGGGCCGGTGGACTATGGCTACACCTTC.

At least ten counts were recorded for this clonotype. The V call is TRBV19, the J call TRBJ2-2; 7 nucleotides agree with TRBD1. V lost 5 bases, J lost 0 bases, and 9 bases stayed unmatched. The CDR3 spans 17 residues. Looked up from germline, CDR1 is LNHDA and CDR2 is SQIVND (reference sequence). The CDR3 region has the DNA TGTGCCAGTAGTCCTGACAGGGCATATGCGAACACCGGGGAGCTGTTTTTT. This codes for CASSPDRAYANTGELFF.